Here is one TCR beta chain with its context. Its antigen is unknown. One base away there is no much larger clone; base qualities are not given. The germline V gene (reference sequence) specifies PRHDT as CDR1 and FYEKMQ as CDR2. The cysteine opens and the phenylalanine closes a CDR3 of 17 amino acids. The CDR3 DNA has 51 bases and is translated from base 1. The junction shows trimming of 5 bases on V and 4 bases on J, and the gene matches do not reach 9 bases of it. TCRbeta CDR3 regions were amplified from genomic DNA by means of the immunoSEQ Assay, a bias-controlled multiplex PCR. The study's own analysis went as follows. Nucleated cell counts per sample were estimated from amplification of reference gene primers within the assay. Sequence reads were collapsed and filtered to measure the absolute abundance of every unique TCRbeta CDR3 rearrangement. For each sample, productive Simpson clonality was calculated as the square root of Simpson's diversity index across productive rearrangements. TCRdb took over this immuneACCESS table, retaining in-frame rearrangements with V and J assigned. Such tables are incomplete; in checked studies, under half of the missing clones stem from an unresolved V gene, and the remainder is unexplained. V and J calls and clone size are those listed in that table; D and trimming were worked out from the DNA. For this sample the table gives about 100,000 clones, of which over 75% were detected only once. About 6.9% of the sample is taken by the ten largest.

Whole blood was collected in K2EDTA tubes by collaborating institutions according to the institutions' own protocols. For TCRbeta analysis, collaborator samples were shipped as frozen whole blood, as isolated PBMCs, or as DNA extracted from either sample type. The data were taken from a study of blood T cell repertoires in COVID-19 (dated by TCRdb to the early 2020s). The study in broad terms: Collaborator samples came from the United States, Italy and Spain and covered acute and convalescent phases of COVID-19. Subjects who had been exposed to COVID-19, were actively infected with it, or had recovered from it provided the deeply sampled blood TCRbeta repertoires that made up the dataset. The sample metadata nearly always contained a de-identified subject ID, COVID-19 status, age in years and sex. The prospective study material was composed of cDNA or gDNA derived from T cells, B-cell-depleted T cells, or PBMCs. The repertoires were released in a freely available public database meant as a resource for research on the immune response to SARS-CoV-2. Where available, HLA class I and class II types were obtained from metadata supplied by the sample provider rather than from assay-based typing. The samples were drawn from the first 160 participants of the ongoing ImmuneRACE study and from some 1,300 subjects provided by 6 global collaborators. Overall results and qualifications from the work: The quantity of clinical and demographic metadata differed by source and by participant and was supplied without curation.

Here the chain combines TRBV13 and TRBJ2-1, with 12 junctional bases fitting TRBD2. Source material: peripheral blood. This sequence was found in a man aged 25-45 years in a cohort sampled during active COVID-19. The CDR3 in this case is CASSPQTSGGAYNEQFF. In nucleotides, the sequence is TGTGCCAGCAGCCCCCAGACTAGCGGGGGAGCGTACAATGAGCAGTTCTTC.